This TCR beta chain was captured by sequencing in a study of blood T cell repertoires in COVID-19. Germline CDR1 reads MRHNA; CDR2 reads SNTAGT. Losses at the gene ends were 2 bases for V and 7 bases for J; bases not matched to a gene: 3. The CDR3 is 13 amino acids. Some clones are missing from TCRdb's copy, which holds only in-frame ones; the method was immunoSEQ multiplex PCR. The profile covers 110,000 or so clones, with over 80% appearing a single time and roughly 4.4% taken by the ten largest. What was sequenced was peripheral blood. This sequence was found in a woman aged 45-65 years with acute or convalescent COVID-19. V usage is TRBV6-4 and J usage is TRBJ2-5; the match to TRBD1 covers 8 bases. The CDR3 spells CASSDGTGGTQYF. The CDR3 region has the DNA TGTGCCAGCAGTGACGGGACAGGAGGGACCCAGTACTTC.